This T cell receptor beta chain was sequenced for a study of early T cells in non-severe SARS-CoV-2 infection. Germline V gives CDR1 MNHEY, CDR2 SVGEGT. This CDR3 region has 14 residues. The V and J ends lost 6 bases and 4 bases, in that order; junction bases with no gene match: 7. Regarding the study as a whole: CD4 and private specificities were missed by VDJdb matching, which favored anti-spike CD8 responses.

To note about this clonotype: Its antigen is currently unknown.

Tagging with unique molecular identifiers was applied to individual cDNA molecules. TCRdb reprocessed the 5' RACE reads via MiXCR and lists one record per CDR3 protein. The sample holds some 54,000 distinct CDR3 sequences, approximately 9.3% seen once. The sample comprised whole blood. This receptor was identified in an adult who was a healthcare worker with PCR-confirmed SARS-CoV-2 infection or an uninfected control (not recorded which). This chain connects TRBV6-2 or TRBV6-3 to TRBJ1-2; TRBD1 aligns across 8 bases. CDR3 protein: CASRGDRGPYGYTF. CDR3 coding DNA: TGTGCCAGCAGGGGCGACAGGGGACCCTATGGCTACACCTTC.